These 16 T cell receptor beta chains were sequenced from one sample in a study of blood T cells in healthy people across ages. The authors ran a second PCR of about 7 to 11 cycles using a sample-barcoded 5' primer and a J-beta primer mix. TCRdb ran MiXCR on the 5' RACE reads and lists one entry per CDR3 protein. This sample yields more than 650,000 distinct CDR3 sequences, of which 22% are seen a single time; under 25% belongs to the top ten. The sequencing sample was made of blood. The source is a man between 70 and 80 years old in good health.

This sequence joins TRBV7-8 and TRBJ2-7, with D perhaps assigned TRBD1 or TRBD2 (5 bases each). Germline CDR1 and CDR2: SGHVS and FQNEAQ. This CDR3 contains 15 residues. Trimming shortened V by 10 bases and J by 3 bases, and 22 bases separated the two germline ends. The CDR3 DNA reads as TGTGCCAACGAGCCGGGGACCGCCGATAACTACGAGCAGTACGTC. Residues: CANEPGTADNYEQYV.

The chain employs TRBV28 and TRBJ1-4, with D perhaps TRBD1 (6 bases). Looked up from germline, CDR1 is MDHEN and CDR2 is SYDVKM. CDR3 length: 16 residues. V shed 1 base and J shed 8 bases, with 17 bases lying between them. The DNA of the CDR3 is TGTGCCAGCAGTTTATCCAGGGGACGTTTATTCGAAAAACTGTTTTTT. Protein sequence: CASSLSRGRLFEKLFF.

The chain links TRBV6-1 to TRBJ2-5; a possible D gene is TRBD2 (5 bases). Germline CDR1 reads MNHNS; CDR2 reads SASEGT. Trimming took 4 bases from V and 3 from J, leaving 12 bases between them. The CDR3 loop spans 14 amino acids. This chain's CDR3 is CASSGGQGKETQYF. The CDR3 DNA reads as TGTGCCAGCAGTGGCGGGCAAGGGAAAGAGACCCAGTACTTC.

In this sample, this clonotype turned up a few times. The rearrangement uses TRBV5-1 and TRBJ2-5, with 7 bases lining up with TRBD2. Germline values: CDR1 SGHRS, CDR2 YFSETQ. J lost 5 bases, V lost 0 bases, and 4 bases had no gene match. CDR3 length: 14 residues. The CDR3: CASSLDSGVETQYF. The DNA of the CDR3 is TGCGCCAGCAGCTTGGACAGCGGGGTCGAGACCCAGTACTTC.

This clonotype came up a few times. The chain uses TRBV25-1 and TRBJ2-1; TRBD1 agrees at 9 bases. The germline CDR1 and CDR2 sequences are MGHDK and SYGVNS. The CDR3 is made up of 13 amino acids. V trimming: 6 bases; J trimming: 6 bases; junction bases outside the gene matches: 3. Here the CDR3 reads CASRGTGPNEQFF. The CDR3 DNA sequence: TGTGCCAGCAGGGGGACAGGGCCCAATGAGCAGTTCTTC.

This clonotype was seen a few times. Written as DNA, the CDR3 is TGTGCCAGCAGCTTAGGAGGGTTTGAGTACGAGCAGTACTTC. Amino acid sequence: CASSLGGFEYEQYF. The J gene is TRBJ2-7, the V gene TRBV11-2, with D possibly matching TRBD2 (5 bases). The CDR3 consists of 14 residues. Germline values: CDR1 SGHAT, CDR2 FQNNGV. The V gene lost 1 base and the J gene lost 4 bases, with 11 bases spanning the gap.

This clonotype was detected only a few times. The chain recombines TRBV5-1 with TRBJ2-1; D is perhaps TRBD2 (5 bases). CDR1 and CDR2 (germline): SGHRS, YFSETQ. V dropped 2 bases and J dropped 0 bases, with 9 bases sitting between them. This CDR3 region has 15 residues. The CDR3 spells CASSFEGPSYNEQFF. The CDR3 DNA follows: TGCGCCAGCAGCTTTGAGGGTCCCTCCTACAATGAGCAGTTCTTC.

V is TRBV10-3 and J is TRBJ2-7; 8 bases are a match to TRBD1. The J segment lost 1 base and the V segment lost 6 bases, leaving 5 bases of the junction unmatched. CDR1 and CDR2 from the germline V gene are ENHRY and SYGVKD. This CDR3 contains 14 residues. CDR3 nucleotide sequence: TGTGCCATCAGGAAACAGGGGGTATCCTACGAGCAGTACTTC. As protein: CAIRKQGVSYEQYF.

This sequence joins TRBV7-2 and TRBJ2-1, with 9 bases matching TRBD2. V was pared by 2 bases and J by 2 bases, with 7 bases of the junction left unmatched. This CDR3 has 17 residues. The V gene's germline CDR1 is SGHTA and CDR2 FQGNSA. This CDR3 is CASSLTSGLRAYNEQFF. The CDR3 DNA follows: TGTGCCAGCAGCTTAACTAGCGGGTTGAGGGCCTACAATGAGCAGTTCTTC.

This chain uses TRBV24-1 with TRBJ2-3; 8 bases fit TRBD1. CDR3 length: 17 amino acids. V shed 4 bases and J 4 bases; nucleotides not matched to a gene: 12. The V gene's germline CDR1 is KGHDR and CDR2 SFDVKD. CDR3 amino acids: CATSDPNGQGLADTQYF. The CDR3 nucleotides read TGTGCCACCAGTGACCCCAATGGACAGGGCTTGGCAGATACGCAGTATTTT.

The gene calls are TRBV7-2 and TRBJ2-3; D may be TRBD2 (6 bases). This CDR3 spans 14 amino acids. From germline, CDR1 is SGHTA and CDR2 FQGNSA. The ends were cut back, 5 bases at V and 4 bases at J, with 13 bases in the middle. CDR3: CASSPIRLADTQYF. The CDR3 nucleotides read TGTGCCAGCAGCCCCATCCGACTAGCAGATACGCAGTATTTT. Full variable domain (outside the CDR3, taken from reference TRBV7-2 and TRBJ2-3): GAGVSQSPSNKVTEKGKDVELRCDPISGHTALYWYRQSLGQGLEFLIYFQGNSAPDKSGLPSDRFSAERTGGSVSTLTIQRTQQEDSAVYLCASSPIRLADTQYFGPGTRLTVL.

The genes are TRBV21-1 and TRBJ1-5; the table's D call of TRBD1 was not tested on the DNA. TRBV21-1 constitutes a pseudogene. The CDR3 totals 13 residues. CDR3 protein: CAEVDSSNQPQHF. Written as DNA, the CDR3 is TGTGCCGAAGTGGACAGTAGCAATCAGCCCCAGCATTTT.

The gene calls are TRBV7-2 and TRBJ1-3; D gene unclear. V shed 3 bases and J shed 2 bases, with 8 bases lying between them. CDR1 is SGHTA and CDR2 is FQGNSA in the germline V gene. CDR3 size: 14 residues. This chain's CDR3 is CASSLLEAGNTIYF. The CDR3 bases are TGTGCCAGCAGCTTGCTGGAGGCTGGAAACACCATATATTTT. The variable domain in full, with the rest retrieved from reference TRBV7-2 and TRBJ1-3, is GAGVSQSPSNKVTEKGKDVELRCDPISGHTALYWYRQSLGQGLEFLIYFQGNSAPDKSGLPSDRFSAERTGGSVSTLTIQRTQQEDSAVYLCASSLLEAGNTIYFGEGSWLTVV.

V is TRBV14 and J is TRBJ2-7; 13 bases line up with TRBD2. Germline V CDR1 and CDR2: SGHDN, FVKESK. There are 15 residues in the CDR3. The CDR3: CASSQGLAGGYEEYV. The DNA of the CDR3 is TGTGCCAGCAGCCAAGGACTAGCGGGAGGCTACGAGGAGTACGTC.

As for this clonotype: A much larger clone lies one base from this, so it may be a read error. The V and J genes are TRBV9 and TRBJ2-5; TRBD2 aligns across 10 bases. The DNA end lines up better with TRBJ2-1; the J call may be wrong. CDR3 length: 18 amino acids. Germline CDR1 SGDLS, CDR2 YYNGEE. The DNA for the CDR3 is TGTGCCAGCAGCGTGGACCCGGGTGGGGGACTAGCGAACAATGGGCAGTTCTTC. Residues: CASSVDPGGGLANNGQFF.

The chain uses TRBV12-3 or TRBV12-4 and TRBJ2-1; D is perhaps TRBD1 or TRBD2 (5 bases each). There are 13 residues in the CDR3. Deletions cut 10 bases from V and 7 bases from J, with 17 bases between. CDR3 bases: TGTGCCACCAACCGGGGCCGGAGGAATGAGCAGTTCTTC. Residues: CATNRGRRNEQFF.